A single sample gave rise to the 30 T cell receptor beta chains below, sequenced in a study of cytomegalovirus exposure and HLA in healthy donors. PCR was performed using 60 Vbeta and 13 Jbeta primers. Profiling relied on immunoSEQ multiplex PCR, and the TCRdb table lists in-frame clones only, not all of them. The repertoire consists of some 110,000 clones, with roughly 82% occurring once and the leading ten covering about 1.6%. Sequenced material: PBMCs. These receptors were collected from a man over 45 in good health and CMV-seronegative.

This chain uses TRBV27 with TRBJ1-2, with D uncertain. With 7 bases removed from V and 0 bases from J, the gap between germline ends came to 15 bases. CDR1 is MNHEY, CDR2 SMNVEV, per germline (reference sequence). This CDR3 is 15 amino acids long. The CDR3 DNA reads as TGTGCCAGCACCAGGAGCTGGGAGTCTAACTATGGCTACACCTTC. Residues: CASTRSWESNYGYTF.

In this sample, this clone turned up once. The junction and the germline gene differ at one end; a read error may be behind it. The rearrangement links TRBV5-1 to TRBJ1-2; tentative D call: TRBD1 (5 bases). CDR3 length: 14 amino acids. Germline V gene sequence: CDR1 SGHRS, CDR2 YFSETQ. The DNA for the CDR3 is TGCGCCAGCAGCTGGGGGGAAATTCCAGATGGGTACACCTTC. Translation: CASSWGEIPDGYTF.

The chain joins TRBV5-1 to TRBJ2-5, with D unresolved. V was clipped by 4 bases and J by 5 bases, with 12 bases between them. Per the germline V gene, CDR1 is SGHRS and CDR2 is YFSETQ. CDR3 length equals 13 residues. CDR3 bases: TGCGCCAGCAGCCTAGGTTTATCGGAGACCCAGTACTTC. Its translation: CASSLGLSETQYF.

The rearrangement uses TRBV9 and TRBJ1-2, with 7 nucleotides matching TRBD1. The V gene's germline CDR1 is SGDLS and CDR2 YYNGEE. The V gene end was trimmed by 3 bases and the J gene end by 5 bases; junction bases not matched to a gene: 10. The CDR3 spans 15 residues. The CDR3 coding sequence is TGTGCCAGCAGCGCCTACCAAGGGGGCCCTTATGGCTACACCTTC. It yields the protein CASSAYQGGPYGYTF.

V and J are TRBV6-6 and TRBJ2-5, with 9 bases identical to TRBD1. V trimming: 6 bases; J trimming: 5 bases; junction bases outside the gene matches: 4. Germline CDR1 is MNHNY and CDR2 is SVGAGI (reference sequence). This CDR3 region has 13 residues. CDR3 loop: CASRWTGEETQYF. CDR3 in DNA: TGTGCCAGCAGATGGACAGGGGAGGAGACCCAGTACTTC.

The sample holds a few counts of this clone. V gene TRBV5-4 combines with J gene TRBJ1-3, with 10 bases that match TRBD1. The V gene end was trimmed by 4 bases and the J gene end by 1 base; junction bases not matched to a gene: 5. This CDR3 is built from 16 residues. Germline CDR1 reads SGHNT; CDR2 reads YYREEE (reference sequence). The CDR3, as DNA: TGTGCCAGCAGCCTGACAGGGGGCAAGTCTGGAAACACCATATATTTT. It yields the protein CASSLTGGKSGNTIYF.

The table lists this clone with a few counts. This sequence joins TRBV5-1 and TRBJ1-1; 7 bases align to TRBD1. The V and J ends lost 5 bases and 9 bases, in that order; junction bases with no gene match: 4. Germline loops: CDR1 SGHRS, CDR2 YFSETQ. CDR3 length: 11 amino acids. DNA for the CDR3: TGCGCCAGCAGTTCGGACAGGCAAGCTTTCTTT. Amino acids: CASSSDRQAFF. The full variable domain, completed using reference TRBV5-1 and TRBJ1-1, is KAGVTQTPRYLIKTRGQQVTLSCSPISGHRSVSWYQQTPGQGLQFLFEYFSETQRNKGNFPGRFSGRQFSNSRSEMNVSTLELGDSALYLCASSSDRQAFFGQGTRLTVV.

The V gene is TRBV5-1, the J gene TRBJ2-2, with 10 bases identical to TRBD2. Germline values: CDR1 SGHRS, CDR2 YFSETQ. The CDR3 loop spans 19 amino acids. V gave up 0 bases and J gave up 1 base; unmatched junction bases: 9. CDR3 in DNA: TGCGCCAGCAGCTTGGTGGCTAGCGGGGGCCTATGGAACACCGGGGAGCTGTTTTTT. Its protein product is CASSLVASGGLWNTGELFF. The variable domain in full, completed from reference TRBV5-1 and TRBJ2-2, reads KAGVTQTPRYLIKTRGQQVTLSCSPISGHRSVSWYQQTPGQGLQFLFEYFSETQRNKGNFPGRFSGRQFSNSRSEMNVSTLELGDSALYLCASSLVASGGLWNTGELFFGEGSRLTVL.

The V call is TRBV19, the J call TRBJ2-5; 10 nucleotides line up with TRBD2. Looked up from germline, CDR1 is LNHDA and CDR2 is SQIVND (reference sequence). V trimming: 10 bases; J trimming: 5 bases; junction bases outside the gene matches: 10. This CDR3 contains 14 residues. In DNA form, the CDR3 reads TGTGCCACCTCTACCGGGACTAGCGTGGAGACCCAGTACTTC. It encodes CATSTGTSVETQYF.

Written as DNA, the CDR3 is TGTGCCAGCAGCTTCGGGACAGGGGTTTCTGGGGCCAACGTCCTGACTTTC. Translation gives CASSFGTGVSGANVLTF. The genes are TRBV5-6 and TRBJ2-6, with 10 bases matching TRBD1. Germline V lookup: CDR1 SGHDT, CDR2 YYEEEE. Trimming took 2 bases from V and 1 from J; bases not matched to a gene: 3. CDR3 length: 17 amino acids.

The chain carries TRBV18 and TRBJ1-1, with D possibly TRBD1 on 5 matching bases. Germline V gene data show CDR1 as KGHSH and CDR2 as LQKENI. V was shortened by 0 bases and J by 0 bases, with 11 bases between the two germline ends. This CDR3 is built from 16 residues. The CDR3 DNA sequence: TGTGCCAGCTCACCACCCAGGGTTAGGGTGAACACTGAAGCTTTCTTT. Amino acids: CASSPPRVRVNTEAFF.

This rearrangement joins TRBV6-1 to TRBJ2-5; D might be TRBD2 (5 bases). Germline V CDR1 and CDR2: MNHNS, SASEGT. The CDR3 is made up of 13 amino acids. With 9 bases removed from V and 1 base from J, the gap between germline ends came to 12 bases. CDR3: CASSWELQETQYF. CDR3 nucleotide sequence: TGTGCCAGTAGCTGGGAGCTCCAAGAGACCCAGTACTTC.

The V and J genes are TRBV10-1 and TRBJ2-5, with D perhaps TRBD2 (6 bases). Germline lookup yields CDR1 WNHNN and CDR2 SYGVQD (reference sequence). The CDR3 loop spans 13 amino acids. Deletions cut 2 bases from V and 2 bases from J, with 6 bases between. For the CDR3, the DNA is TGCGCCAGCAGTGAGGGACTACAAGAGACCCAGTACTTC. Its translation is CASSEGLQETQYF.

This sequence joins TRBV19 and TRBJ2-5, with D tentatively TRBD2 (5 bases). With 6 bases removed from V and 1 base from J, the gap between germline ends came to 15 bases. Germline CDR1 LNHDA, CDR2 SQIVND (reference sequence). The CDR3 length is 15 residues. Here the CDR3 reads CASSSLSEVQETQYF. Written as DNA, the CDR3 is TGTGCCAGTAGCTCCCTGTCGGAGGTCCAAGAGACCCAGTACTTC.

The gene calls are TRBV9 and TRBJ2-2, with D perhaps matching TRBD1 (6 bases). Germline values: CDR1 SGDLS, CDR2 YYNGEE. The CDR3 totals 16 residues. The V gene lost 0 bases and the J gene lost 0 bases, with 9 bases spanning the gap. CDR3 in amino acids: CASSVGGTSNTGELFF. The CDR3, as DNA: TGTGCCAGCAGCGTAGGAGGGACATCGAACACCGGGGAGCTGTTTTTT.

This rearrangement joins TRBV7-2 to TRBJ1-3; D is ambiguous. Germline V gene lookup returns CDR1 SGHTA and CDR2 FQGNSA. The CDR3 covers 13 residues. Deletions cut 5 bases from V and 5 bases from J, with 10 bases between. This chain's CDR3 is CASSSGRRNTIYF. CDR3 in DNA: TGTGCCAGCAGCAGCGGACGACGAAACACCATATATTTT. Combining the CDR3 with reference TRBV7-2 and TRBJ1-3 gives the whole variable domain GAGVSQSPSNKVTEKGKDVELRCDPISGHTALYWYRQSLGQGLEFLIYFQGNSAPDKSGLPSDRFSAERTGGSVSTLTIQRTQQEDSAVYLCASSSGRRNTIYFGEGSWLTVV.

V is TRBV7-6 and J is TRBJ2-5; D remains unclear. Germline V gene sequence: CDR1 SGHVS, CDR2 FNYEAQ. There are 13 residues in the CDR3. V lost 2 bases and J lost 5, with 9 bases in between. This CDR3 is CASSLYSLETQYF. CDR3 coding DNA: TGTGCCAGCAGCTTATACAGTTTGGAGACCCAGTACTTC.

This clone has only a few counts. The chain employs TRBV4-1 and TRBJ1-1; 11 bases are a match to TRBD1. Germline lookup yields CDR1 MGHRA and CDR2 YSYEKL. The CDR3 loop spans 19 amino acids. With 0 bases clipped from V and 4 bases from J, the junction kept 13 bases outside the gene matches. CDR3: CASSQDYYGEGTGGTEAFF. In nucleotides, the CDR3 is TGCGCCAGCAGCCAAGATTACTACGGTGAAGGGACAGGGGGCACTGAAGCTTTCTTT.

This chain connects TRBV7-3 to TRBJ1-1; 7 positions agree with TRBD1. Per the germline V gene, CDR1 is SGHTA and CDR2 is FQGTGA. This CDR3 contains 13 residues. V trimming: 6 bases; J trimming: 11 bases; junction bases outside the gene matches: 12. CDR3 loop: CASSQDRSAEAFF. CDR3 coding DNA: TGTGCCAGCAGTCAGGACAGGTCCGCGGAGGCTTTCTTT.

The rearrangement joins TRBV18 to TRBJ2-5, with D possibly being TRBD1 (7 bases). Trimming removed 5 bases at V and 1 base at J, with 11 bases between. CDR1 is KGHSH, CDR2 LQKENI, per germline. The CDR3 extends over 14 amino acids. The CDR3 reads CASSAGQTQETQYF. For the CDR3, the DNA is TGTGCCAGCTCAGCGGGACAGACCCAAGAGACCCAGTACTTC.

The V call is TRBV18, the J call TRBJ2-7; weak D call: TRBD2 (5 bases). Trimming took 0 bases from V and 5 from J, leaving 8 bases between them. This CDR3 region has 13 residues. The germline gives CDR1 KGHSH, CDR2 LQKENI. CDR3 in amino acids: CASSPPGRNEQYV. The CDR3 nucleotides are TGTGCCAGCTCACCACCGGGGAGAAACGAGCAGTACGTC.

The CDR3 DNA sequence: TGTGCCAGCAGCTTGGGCGGGGGACCCAACTACGAGCAGTACGTC. It codes for CASSLGGGPNYEQYV. The chain carries TRBV5-4 and TRBJ2-7, with 7 bases that match TRBD2. V gave up 0 bases and J gave up 3 bases; unmatched junction bases: 6. The CDR3 has 15 amino acids. Germline lookup yields CDR1 SGHNT and CDR2 YYREEE (reference sequence).

The genes are TRBV7-9 and TRBJ1-3, with D unresolved. The V gene lost 5 bases and the J gene lost 0 bases, with 20 bases spanning the gap. CDR3 length: 18 residues. Germline loops: CDR1 SEHNR, CDR2 FQNEAQ (reference sequence). This chain's CDR3 is CASSPQGVTGYSGNTIYF. CDR3 DNA: TGTGCCAGCAGCCCCCAAGGAGTGACTGGATACTCTGGAAACACCATATATTTT.

V gene TRBV9 combines with J gene TRBJ2-7; a possible D gene is TRBD2 (6 bases). The CDR3 length is 12 residues. The V gene's germline CDR1 is SGDLS and CDR2 YYNGEE. Between the trimmed V and J ends, which lost 3 bases and 4 bases, there was a span of 8 bases. CDR3: CASSAGSYEQYF. As DNA, the CDR3 is TGTGCCAGCAGCGCCGGGAGTTACGAGCAGTACTTC. The full variable domain, rest sourced from reference TRBV9 and TRBJ2-7, is DSGVTQTPKHLITATGQRVTLRCSPRSGDLSVYWYQQSLDQGLQFLIQYYNGEERAKGNILERFSAQQFPDLHSELNLSSLELGDSALYFCASSAGSYEQYFGPGTRLTVT.

The chain is built from TRBV12-5 and TRBJ2-5; 7 nucleotides agree with TRBD2. The CDR3 extends over 14 amino acids. V lost 5 bases, J lost 4 bases, and 7 bases stayed unmatched. Germline V gene sequence: CDR1 LGHNT, CDR2 FRNRAP. The CDR3 region has the DNA TGTGCTAGTGGTCCCGAGGGAGGGCGAGAGACCCAGTACTTC. Its translation: CASGPEGGRETQYF.

The rearrangement joins TRBV5-4 to TRBJ2-6; unclear D gene. The V and J ends lost 2 bases and 1 base respectively, with 10 bases between them. There are 16 residues in the CDR3. Germline assignment: CDR1 SGHNT and CDR2 YYREEE (reference sequence). CDR3 nucleotides: TGTGCCAGCAGCTTCGGCGAGGTGTCTGGGGCCAACGTCCTGACTTTC. Amino acids: CASSFGEVSGANVLTF.

The chain employs TRBV11-2 and TRBJ2-1; maybe TRBD2 (5 bases). V lost 0 bases to trimming and J lost 5 bases, with 20 bases between them. Germline values: CDR1 SGHAT, CDR2 FQNNGV. The CDR3 length is 18 residues. The CDR3 nucleotides are TGTGCCAGCAGCTTAGATCGGTCGGGGAGATCCCGCAACAATGAGCAGTTCTTC. Translating gives CASSLDRSGRSRNNEQFF. The complete variable domain, with remaining parts taken from reference TRBV11-2 and TRBJ2-1, reads EAGVAQSPRYKIIEKRQSVAFWCNPISGHATLYWYQQILGQGPKLLIQFQNNGVVDDSQLPKDRFSAERLKGVDSTLKIQPAKLEDSAVYLCASSLDRSGRSRNNEQFFGPGTRLTVL.

The chain combines TRBV6-6 with TRBJ1-6; 8 positions agree with TRBD1. After removal of 2 bases from V and 7 bases from J, the junction contained 1 base not matched to a gene. The CDR3 is 14 residues long. The germline CDR1 and CDR2 sequences are MNHNY and SVGAGI (reference sequence). CDR3 sequence reads: CASSYQGANSPLHF. The CDR3 bases are TGTGCCAGCAGTTACCAGGGGGCGAATTCACCCCTCCACTTT.

This rearrangement joins TRBV6-5 to TRBJ1-2, with a tentative D call TRBD1 (6 bases). The CDR3 has 13 residues. Trimming took 6 bases from V and 1 from J, leaving 9 bases between them. Looked up from germline, CDR1 is MNHEY and CDR2 is SVGAGI. The chain's CDR3 is CASRLDSNYGYTF. The CDR3 bases are TGTGCCAGCAGATTGGACAGTAACTATGGCTACACCTTC.

V is TRBV18 and J is TRBJ2-2; perhaps TRBD1 as D (5 bases). The CDR3 extends over 13 amino acids. Per the germline V gene, CDR1 is KGHSH and CDR2 is LQKENI. The V gene lost 3 bases and the J gene lost 4 bases, with 6 bases spanning the gap. CDR3: CASSPTVTGELFF. The CDR3 nucleotides are TGTGCCAGCTCACCGACAGTCACCGGGGAGCTGTTTTTT.